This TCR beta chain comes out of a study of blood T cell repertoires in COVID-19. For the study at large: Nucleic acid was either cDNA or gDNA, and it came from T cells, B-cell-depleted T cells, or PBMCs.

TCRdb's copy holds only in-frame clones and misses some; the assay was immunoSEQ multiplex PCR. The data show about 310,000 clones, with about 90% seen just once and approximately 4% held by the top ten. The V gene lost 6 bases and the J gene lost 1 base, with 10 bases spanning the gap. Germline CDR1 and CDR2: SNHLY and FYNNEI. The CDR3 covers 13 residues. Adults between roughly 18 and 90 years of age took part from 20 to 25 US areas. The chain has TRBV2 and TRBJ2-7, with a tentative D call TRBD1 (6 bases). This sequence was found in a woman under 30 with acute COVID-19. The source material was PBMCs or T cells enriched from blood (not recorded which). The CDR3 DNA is TGTGCCAGCAGCTCACAGGGATCCTACGAGCAGTACTTC. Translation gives CASSSQGSYEQYF.